The sequence of this TCR beta chain was determined in a study of response to subunit inactivated influenza vaccine. This clonotype has a handful of counts. Its antigen is not identified. The CDR3 is made up of 14 amino acids. Germline V gene lookup returns CDR1 SGHVS and CDR2 FQNEAQ. V lost 0 bases to trimming and J lost 7 bases, with 12 bases between them. TCRdb re-called the RT-PCR reads through MiXCR, storing one row per CDR3 protein. This sample has 250,000 to 350,000 distinct CDR3 sequences, with about 20% found just once. Study-wide findings and caveats: Authors suggested few new T cells are recruited by each seasonal influenza vaccination.

The chain has TRBV7-8 and TRBJ1-2; possibly TRBD1 for D (5 bases). The sample here was PBMCs from blood, taken approximately 22 months after vaccination. The TCR sequence derives from a man aged 45-69 years who received an inactivated influenza vaccine. The CDR3 loop reads CASSLAKGVGGYTF. CDR3 in DNA: TGTGCCAGCAGCTTAGCGAAAGGGGTTGGTGGCTACACCTTC.